The 17 T cell receptor beta chains below were found in one sample sequenced in a study of CD8+ T cells in alopecia areata. As the sequencing template, cDNA was produced by extracting RNA and reverse transcribing it. The assay was immunoSEQ multiplex PCR, and TCRdb's table has in-frame clones only and misses some. The table shows tens of thousands of clones, with roughly 60% occurring only once. Specimen: CD8+ T cells sorted from blood, collected at week 0. The receptor source for this set is a human donor with alopecia areata.

The rearrangement uses TRBV6-5 and TRBJ2-2; no definite D call. CDR3 length: 13 residues. Trimming removed 3 bases at V and 3 bases at J, with 5 bases between. From germline, CDR1 is MNHEY and CDR2 SVGAGI. CDR3 nucleotide sequence: TGTGCCAGCAGTTATCAGGACACCGGGGAGCTGTTTTTT. Protein sequence: CASSYQDTGELFF.

This rearrangement joins TRBV7-2 to TRBJ1-1; maybe TRBD1 (5 bases). V was pared by 3 bases and J by 1 base, with 9 bases between. Germline CDR1 is SGHTA and CDR2 is FQGNSA. The CDR3 has 14 amino acids. CDR3 amino acids: CASSFRTSNTEAFF. The CDR3 DNA is TGTGCCAGCAGCTTCAGGACATCGAACACTGAAGCTTTCTTT. Together with reference TRBV7-2 and TRBJ1-1, the CDR3 gives the full variable domain: GAGVSQSPSNKVTEKGKDVELRCDPISGHTALYWYRQSLGQGLEFLIYFQGNSAPDKSGLPSDRFSAERTGGSVSTLTIQRTQQEDSAVYLCASSFRTSNTEAFFGQGTRLTVV.

This clone has a single count. The chain recombines TRBV9 with TRBJ2-3, with 12 nucleotides matching TRBD2. The CDR3 sequence is 16 residues long. CDR1 and CDR2 from the germline V gene are SGDLS and YYNGEE. Trimming cost V 0 bases and J 4 bases; bases outside gene matches: 3. The CDR3 protein is CASSVGGTSGPDTQYF. The DNA for the CDR3 is TGTGCCAGCAGCGTAGGTGGGACTAGCGGGCCAGATACGCAGTATTTT.

The chain joins TRBV9 to TRBJ1-1; D is perhaps TRBD1 (6 bases). The CDR3 is 14 residues long. Germline V gives CDR1 SGDLS, CDR2 YYNGEE. V was pared by 0 bases and J by 4 bases, with 10 bases between. CDR3 DNA: TGTGCCAGCAGCGTAGCGCCGGGGGCCACTGAAGCTTTCTTT. This encodes CASSVAPGATEAFF.

The chain uses TRBV30 and TRBJ1-2, with a tentative D call TRBD1 (5 bases). The germline V gene has CDR1 GTSNPN and CDR2 SVGIG (reference sequence). The CDR3 runs to 12 residues. Trimming removed 1 base at V and 3 bases at J, with 6 bases between. The CDR3 region has the DNA TGTGCCTGGAGTGGGGGGGACTATGGCTACACCTTC. Protein product: CAWSGGDYGYTF. Using reference TRBV30 and TRBJ1-2 for the parts outside the CDR3, the full variable domain is SQTIHQWPATLVQPVGSPLSLECTVEGTSNPNLYWYRQAAGRGLQLLFYSVGIGQISSEVPQNLSASRPQDRQFILSSKKLLLSDSGFYLCAWSGGDYGYTFGSGTRLTVV.

The chain's CDR3 is CASSRGKAYEQYF. In DNA form, the CDR3 reads TGTGCCAGCAGTAGGGGGAAAGCCTACGAGCAGTACTTC. The chain combines TRBV27 with TRBJ2-7, with D possibly being TRBD1 (6 bases). The CDR3 is 13 residues long. From germline, CDR1 is MNHEY and CDR2 SMNVEV (reference sequence). Trimming shortened V by 5 bases and J by 2 bases, and 10 bases separated the two germline ends.

The chain is built from TRBV11-2 and TRBJ1-4; no clear D. The germline V gene encodes CDR1 SGHAT and CDR2 FQNNGV. Trimming removed 5 bases from V and 7 bases from J, with 20 bases in between. The CDR3 runs to 16 residues. For the CDR3, the DNA is TGTGCCAGCAGCCCAAATTGGGCTCTCTTGGGTGAAAAACTGTTTTTT. Translated: CASSPNWALLGEKLFF.

The V and J genes are TRBV14 and TRBJ1-2; D not resolved. The CDR3 spans 13 residues. Germline CDR1 SGHDN, CDR2 FVKESK. Trimming pared 1 base from V and 8 bases from J, leaving 11 bases between. CDR3 region: CASSQGRTVGYTF. CDR3 DNA: TGTGCCAGCAGCCAAGGTCGGACGGTCGGCTACACCTTC. Supplemented by reference TRBV14 and TRBJ1-2, the full variable domain reads EAGVTQFPSHSVIEKGQTVTLRCDPISGHDNLYWYRRVMGKEIKFLLHFVKESKQDESGMPNNRFLAERTGGTYSTLKVQPAELEDSGVYFCASSQGRTVGYTFGSGTRLTVV.

The chain links TRBV13 to TRBJ1-2; TRBD1 matches at 7 bases. The CDR3 is made up of 13 amino acids. Germline V gene data show CDR1 as PRHDT and CDR2 as FYEKMQ (reference sequence). Trimming removed 5 bases from V and 6 bases from J; junction bases left unmatched: 6. The CDR3 DNA reads as TGTGCCAGCAGCCGACAGGGAGGCGATGGCTACACCTTC. This gives the protein CASSRQGGDGYTF.

This clone was seen more than once but under ten times. This chain joins TRBV7-9 and TRBJ1-1; D is undetermined. This CDR3 spans 15 amino acids. Trimming shortened V by 7 bases and J by 1 base, and 16 bases separated the two germline ends. Germline V gene data show CDR1 as SEHNR and CDR2 as FQNEAQ (reference sequence). CDR3 DNA: TGTGCCAGCACCCCCGGCTGGAAAGAGAACACTGAAGCTTTCTTT. It encodes CASTPGWKENTEAFF.

This CDR3 reads CASSSWSRAGELFF. CDR3 DNA sequence: TGTGCCAGCAGCTCCTGGTCTCGGGCCGGGGAGCTGTTTTTT. The chain couples TRBV7-9 to TRBJ2-2, with no clear D. The germline CDR1 and CDR2 sequences are SEHNR and FQNEAQ (reference sequence). The CDR3 runs to 14 residues. Trimming removed 4 bases at V and 6 bases at J, with 12 bases between.

V gene TRBV7-2 combines with J gene TRBJ1-4; 8 bases are a match to TRBD1. Trimming at V came to 0 bases and at J to 8 bases, leaving 2 bases not matched to a gene. Looked up from germline, CDR1 is SGHTA and CDR2 is FQGNSA. This CDR3 contains 14 residues. CDR3 sequence (DNA): TGTGCCAGCAGCTTAGCCAGGGGGCAGGAAAAACTGTTTTTT. It specifies CASSLARGQEKLFF.

This clone was seen a handful of times. J is TRBJ2-1 and V is TRBV7-3, with 10 bases identical to TRBD2. The CDR3 has 16 amino acids. Trimming at V came to 1 base and at J to 5 bases, leaving 5 bases not matched to a gene. CDR1 is SGHTA and CDR2 is FQGTGA in the germline V gene. The CDR3 loop is CASSLSGLAGDNEQFF. The CDR3, as DNA: TGTGCCAGCAGCTTAAGTGGTCTAGCGGGGGACAATGAGCAGTTCTTC.

This sequence joins TRBV5-6 and TRBJ2-5; D is ambiguous. This CDR3 comprises 13 residues. CDR1 SGHDT and CDR2 YYEEEE come from the germline V gene. The V end lost 2 bases, the J end lost 5 bases, and 10 bases lay between the germline ends. This CDR3 reads CASSFLKGETQYF. The CDR3, as DNA: TGTGCCAGCAGCTTCCTCAAGGGTGAGACCCAGTACTTC. Variable domain in full (rest from reference TRBV5-6 and TRBJ2-5): DAGVTQSPTHLIKTRGQQVTLRCSPKSGHDTVSWYQQALGQGPQFIFQYYEEEERQRGNFPDRFSGHQFPNYSSELNVNALLLGDSALYLCASSFLKGETQYFGPGTRLLVL.

The genes are TRBV4-1 and TRBJ2-7, with D perhaps assigned TRBD1 or TRBD2 (5 bases each). The V gene lost 4 bases and the J gene lost 2 bases, with 18 bases spanning the gap. The CDR3 consists of 16 residues. Looked up from germline, CDR1 is MGHRA and CDR2 is YSYEKL. This CDR3 is CASSLLQTGTPYEQYF. Here the CDR3 DNA reads TGCGCCAGCAGCCTTTTGCAGACCGGGACCCCCTACGAGCAGTACTTC.

The rearrangement links TRBV4-1 to TRBJ2-7, with TRBD2 matching over 11 bases. The CDR3 length is 16 residues. The germline V gene encodes CDR1 MGHRA and CDR2 YSYEKL. J gave up 4 bases and V 3 bases, and 8 bases lay outside the gene matches. CDR3: CASSQDSLAGVYEQYF. The CDR3 DNA reads as TGCGCCAGCAGCCAGGATTCACTAGCGGGAGTGTACGAGCAGTACTTC.

V is TRBV7-9 and J is TRBJ1-4; 7 positions match TRBD1. The CDR3 spans 15 residues. The V gene end was trimmed by 3 bases and the J gene end by 3 bases; junction bases not matched to a gene: 4. Germline V gene data show CDR1 as SEHNR and CDR2 as FQNEAQ (reference sequence). For the CDR3, the DNA is TGTGCCAGCAGCTTGACCGACAGGGCTAATGAAAAACTGTTTTTT. Translation gives CASSLTDRANEKLFF. The full variable domain, with the rest looked up from reference TRBV7-9 and TRBJ1-4, is DTGVSQNPRHKITKRGQNVTFRCDPISEHNRLYWYRQTLGQGPEFLTYFQNEAQLEKSRLLSDRFSAERPKGSFSTLEIQRTEQGDSAMYLCASSLTDRANEKLFFGSGTQLSVL.